This TCR beta chain was sequenced in a study of cytomegalovirus exposure and HLA in healthy donors. The donors were part of the validation cohort of 100 to 150 subjects. That cohort was separate from the first cohort, which comprised fewer than 800 subjects. Study-wide results and limits: Reportedly, diagnosis of cytomegalovirus status by the classifier showed high specificity and sensitivity. The study recorded 160 or so TCR beta chains that were cytomegalovirus-associated. Within the 100 to 150 validation repertoires, first-cohort TCR clusters tended to co-occur, according to a later analysis.

Method: immunoSEQ multiplex PCR; TCRdb's copy keeps in-frame clones and lacks some. The data show some 250,000 clones, around 89% seen once. Comment on this clone: No antigen is known for it. At the DNA level, this CDR3 is encoded by other sequences in the same sample as well.

Sequencing was carried out using PBMCs. The sequence was obtained from a woman aged 18-30 years in good health and CMV-seronegative.

CDR3 region: CASSLTGTGGYEQYF. The DNA of the CDR3 is TGTGCCAGCAGTTTGACCGGGACAGGGGGCTACGAGCAGTACTTC. The V and J genes are TRBV27 and TRBJ2-7, with TRBD1 matching 11 bases. Trimming took 3 bases from V and 3 from J; bases not matched to a gene: 4. Looked up from germline, CDR1 is MNHEY and CDR2 is SMNVEV (reference sequence). This CDR3 contains 15 residues.